The 18 T cell receptor beta chains reported below all come from one sample, sequenced in a study of cytomegalovirus exposure and HLA in healthy donors. The PCR employed 60 Vbeta primers together with 13 Jbeta primers. Here immunoSEQ multiplex PCR was the method, and the copy in TCRdb shows in-frame clones only, minus some. The sample shows around 140,000 clones, around nine tenths of them seen only once. The source material was PBMCs. The receptors shown here come from a woman younger than 45 in good health and CMV-seronegative.

The chain carries TRBV10-3 and TRBJ2-7, with 9 bases matching TRBD1. V shed 0 bases, J shed 4 bases, and the junction held 10 bases outside the gene matches. Germline CDR1 ENHRY, CDR2 SYGVKD. CDR3 size: 17 residues. As DNA, the CDR3 is TGTGCCATCAGTGAGTCGAATCGGGACAGGGAATTTTACGAGCAGTACTTC. This sequence encodes CAISESNRDREFYEQYF.

This chain uses TRBV9 with TRBJ2-1; 13 positions match TRBD2. The CDR3 length is 17 residues. Trimming at V came to 0 bases and at J to 9 bases, leaving 9 bases not matched to a gene. Germline loops: CDR1 SGDLS, CDR2 YYNGEE. CDR3 region: CASSVAPRTSGSGEQFF. As DNA, the CDR3 is TGTGCCAGCAGCGTAGCTCCCCGGACTAGCGGGAGTGGTGAGCAGTTCTTC.

The rearrangement uses TRBV18 and TRBJ2-7; 7 bases are a match to TRBD2. This CDR3 region has 15 residues. V shed 0 bases and J 2 bases; nucleotides not matched to a gene: 4. Germline V gives CDR1 KGHSH, CDR2 LQKENI. CDR3 loop: CASSPPQREPYEQYF. The CDR3 DNA is TGTGCCAGCTCACCACCGCAGCGGGAACCCTACGAGCAGTACTTC.

J is TRBJ2-7 and V is TRBV28; a weak D match, TRBD1 (6 bases). Germline CDR1 and CDR2: MDHEN and SYDVKM. This CDR3 region has 15 residues. V gave up 5 bases and J gave up 0 bases, with 14 bases separating them. CDR3 amino acids: CASSGMWDTSYEQYF. The CDR3 nucleotides are TGTGCCAGCAGTGGGATGTGGGACACCTCCTACGAGCAGTACTTC.

The rearrangement uses TRBV6-8 and TRBJ1-2; no firm D call. V lost 8 bases and J 2 bases, leaving 9 bases between the germline ends. Germline V CDR1 and CDR2: MNHGY, SAAAGT. The CDR3 is made up of 12 amino acids. CDR3 region: CASRGWNYGYTF. CDR3 nucleotides: TGTGCCAGCCGAGGGTGGAACTATGGCTACACCTTC.

This chain joins TRBV4-1 and TRBJ1-3; TRBD1 aligns across 10 bases. In germline, CDR1 is MGHRA, CDR2 YSYEKL. The junction had 5 bases not matched to a gene; V was cut back by 5 bases and J by 4 bases. The CDR3 covers 15 residues. The CDR3: CASSETGGEGNTIYF. CDR3 DNA sequence: TGCGCCAGCAGCGAGACAGGGGGCGAAGGAAACACCATATATTTT.

In this sample, this clone turned up once. The chain couples TRBV28 to TRBJ1-1; the D gene is possibly TRBD1 (6 bases). V shed 7 bases and J shed 4 bases, with 13 bases lying between them. Germline V CDR1 and CDR2: MDHEN, SYDVKM. The CDR3 totals 13 residues. The DNA for the CDR3 is TGTGCCAGCAACAACAGGGCGGGCACTGAAGCTTTCTTT. It translates to CASNNRAGTEAFF.

This rearrangement joins TRBV19 to TRBJ2-4; tentatively, D is TRBD1 (6 bases). V was shortened by 2 bases and J by 0 bases, with 14 bases between the two germline ends. From germline, CDR1 is LNHDA and CDR2 SQIVND (reference sequence). The CDR3 is 17 amino acids. CDR3 in DNA: TGTGCCAGTAGTATAAGGGCAGGGACAATAGCCAAAAACATTCAGTACTTC. Protein sequence: CASSIRAGTIAKNIQYF.

This clone was detected only a few times. The chain employs TRBV6-6 and TRBJ2-2; TRBD1 matches 10 bases. Looked up from germline, CDR1 is MNHNY and CDR2 is SVGAGI (reference sequence). Trimming cost V 2 bases and J 6 bases; bases outside gene matches: 3. The CDR3 has 15 amino acids. CDR3 region: CASSYRDRGAGELFF. The CDR3 DNA sequence: TGTGCCAGCAGTTACCGGGACAGGGGTGCCGGGGAGCTGTTTTTT.

The V call is TRBV5-4, the J call TRBJ1-2; 9 nucleotides line up with TRBD1. The V gene's germline CDR1 is SGHNT and CDR2 YYREEE (reference sequence). The CDR3 covers 16 residues. V shed 4 bases, J shed 4 bases, and the junction held 11 bases outside the gene matches. CDR3 sequence: CASSPRPDRGTYGYTF. The CDR3 DNA follows: TGTGCCAGCAGCCCCCGACCGGACAGGGGCACCTATGGCTACACCTTC.

V usage is TRBV28 and J usage is TRBJ2-7, with 14 bases fitting TRBD2. Looked up from germline, CDR1 is MDHEN and CDR2 is SYDVKM. Germline trimming cut 6 bases from V and 0 bases from J; bases unmatched to any gene: 7. The CDR3 contains 17 residues. The CDR3: CASRQGLAGESSYEQYF. The DNA for the CDR3 is TGTGCCAGCAGACAGGGACTAGCGGGGGAAAGCTCCTACGAGCAGTACTTC. The full variable domain, rest sourced from reference TRBV28 and TRBJ2-7, is DVKVTQSSRYLVKRTGEKVFLECVQDMDHENMFWYRQDPGLGLRLIYFSYDVKMKEKGDIPEGYSVSREKKERFSLILESASTNQTSMYLCASRQGLAGESSYEQYFGPGTRLTVT.

The sample holds a few counts of this clone. The rearrangement uses TRBV5-8 and TRBJ1-5; 9 nucleotides align to TRBD1. This CDR3 region has 19 residues. Germline V CDR1 and CDR2: SGHTS, YDEGEE. Trimming removed 1 base from V and 2 bases from J; junction bases left unmatched: 13. For the CDR3, the DNA is TGTGCCAGCAGCTTGCTCTTATATACAGGGGGCGTGGGCAATCAGCCCCAGCATTTT. It is translated as CASSLLLYTGGVGNQPQHF.

This chain joins TRBV28 and TRBJ2-7; 8 bases align to TRBD1. The V gene end was trimmed by 1 base and the J gene end by 5 bases; junction bases not matched to a gene: 7. The CDR3 totals 15 residues. Germline CDR1 and CDR2: MDHEN and SYDVKM. The CDR3 coding sequence is TGTGCCAGCAGTTTATTTGACAGGGGAGAGGACGAGCAGTACTTC. It specifies CASSLFDRGEDEQYF.

The chain links TRBV18 to TRBJ2-2; no clear D. The CDR3 contains 13 residues. Germline V lookup: CDR1 KGHSH, CDR2 LQKENI. V was trimmed by 2 bases and J by 2 bases, leaving 3 bases between them. CDR3 bases: TGTGCCAGCTCACCATTAAACACCGGGGAGCTGTTTTTT. This codes for CASSPLNTGELFF.

V usage is TRBV6-1 and J usage is TRBJ1-1; D remains unclear. The germline V gene has CDR1 MNHNS and CDR2 SASEGT. The V and J ends lost 4 bases and 1 base respectively, with 7 bases between them. The CDR3 runs 13 residues. The CDR3, as DNA: TGTGCCAGCAGTGGATGGCCGAACACTGAAGCTTTCTTT. It encodes CASSGWPNTEAFF.

This clone was seen a few times. The chain recombines TRBV7-9 with TRBJ1-1, with a weak D call TRBD1 (6 bases). Trimming shortened V by 5 bases and J by 0 bases, and 13 bases separated the two germline ends. Germline assignment: CDR1 SEHNR and CDR2 FQNEAQ (reference sequence). This CDR3 is 15 amino acids long. The chain's CDR3 is CASSPWTAMNTEAFF. The CDR3 DNA reads as TGTGCCAGCAGCCCTTGGACAGCTATGAACACTGAAGCTTTCTTT.

The chain is built from TRBV19 and TRBJ1-5, with D perhaps matching TRBD1 (6 bases). This CDR3 comprises 15 residues. The V end lost 3 bases, the J end lost 1 base, and 10 bases lay between the germline ends. Germline values: CDR1 LNHDA, CDR2 SQIVND (reference sequence). The CDR3 reads CASSIADRSNQPQHF. In nucleotides, the CDR3 is TGTGCCAGTAGTATCGCGGACAGAAGCAATCAGCCCCAGCATTTT.

The V call is TRBV28, the J call TRBJ2-7; 7 bases are a match to TRBD1. J gave up 0 bases and V 7 bases, and 6 bases lay outside the gene matches. The CDR3 spans 14 residues. Germline V gene data show CDR1 as MDHEN and CDR2 as SYDVKM. The CDR3 region is CASTRDSGSYEQYF. CDR3 nucleotides: TGTGCCAGCACCCGGGACAGCGGCTCCTACGAGCAGTACTTC.